These T cell receptor beta chains were read from a single sample in a study of spatial heterogeneity in lung cancer. From the 5' RACE reads, TCRdb called clonotypes with MiXCR, one entry per CDR3 protein. The sample has 20,000 to 25,000 distinct CDR3 sequences, less than 5% seen once; the top ten hold more than 8.5%. Here the sequenced sample was lung tumor tissue, taken at surgery. The origin of the receptors is a male donor with early-stage non-small cell lung cancer. CDR3s include the opening cysteine and the closing phenylalanine or tryptophan. The D gene is left open where the match is weak. Clone size, where shown, is once, few, many, or a class for clones that have expanded.

>many|TRBV7-9|TRBD2|TRBJ2-7
TGTGCCAGCAGCTTGGAAGCGGGGACGGCCCCCTACGAGCAGTACTTC
CASSLEAGTAPYEQYF
>NA|TRBV7-9|NA|TRBJ2-7
TGTGCCAGCAGCACCACCCGGAAGGGGAGCTACGAGCAGTACTTC
CASSTTRKGSYEQYF
>many|TRBV29-1|NA|TRBJ1-2
TGCAGCGTTGATGACTCCGGGGGAGGCTACACCTTC
CSVDDSGGGYTF
>many|TRBV7-3|NA|TRBJ1-5
TGTGCCAGCAGCCGGGACCGAAATCAGCCCCAGCATTTT
CASSRDRNQPQHF
>many|TRBV7-3|NA|TRBJ2-2
TGTGCCAGCAGCCCCGCAGCAGGGGGGGCCGGGGAGCTGTTTTTT
CASSPAAGGAGELFF
>many|TRBV5-4|NA|TRBJ2-1
TGTGCCAGCAGCTGGGACCCCACCCGGGAGCAGTTCTTC
CASSWDPTREQFF
>NA|TRBV27|NA|TRBJ2-7
TGTGCCAGCAGTCCCACCCCCTACGAGCAGTACTTC
CASSPTPYEQYF
>many|TRBV6-2/TRBV6-3|TRBD1|TRBJ2-1
TGTGCCAGCAAGACAGGGGCGGGCTACAATGAGCAGTTCTTC
CASKTGAGYNEQFF
>many|TRBV5-1|NA|TRBJ2-1
TGCGCCAGCAGCCCTGGACCCTACAATGAGCAGTTCTTC
CASSPGPYNEQFF
>many|TRBV6-2/TRBV6-3|NA|TRBJ1-1
TGTGCCAGCAGTTTAGTGAACACTGAAGCTTTCTTT
CASSLVNTEAFF